Below, 30 T cell receptor beta chains from the same sample are listed, as sequenced in a study of CD8 T cells in ankylosing spondylitis (dated by TCRdb to 2017 to 2019). Libraries were built with 5' RACE. The sequencer listed for this sample is Illumina HiSeq 2500. TCRdb reanalyzed the raw reads on its own, using fastp at Q25 for trimming and MiXCR for clone calling, and kept in-frame beta chains. CDR3 protein sequences are deduplicated, and each keeps its most common genes and DNA. The sample table contains around 230,000 distinct CDR3 sequences; only one count was recorded for about 9.1% of them. The ten most abundant clones make up under 7.5% of the sample. Sequenced input: blood, either unsorted or a sorted T cell fraction (not recorded which). Receptors originate from a male donor with ankylosing spondylitis or in good health (not recorded which).

This clonotype was seen ten or more times. The chain combines TRBV20-1 with TRBJ2-7, with 7 nucleotides matching TRBD2. The CDR3 extends over 16 amino acids. Germline CDR1 DFQATT, CDR2 SNEGSKA (reference sequence). V lost 3 bases and J lost 3; bases outside the gene matches: 14. The CDR3 DNA follows: TGCAGTGCTAGCGGGCATACTAGCGACCCGTACTACGAGCAGTACTTC. Translating gives CSASGHTSDPYYEQYF.

Many counts were recorded for this clonotype. The chain combines TRBV20-1 with TRBJ2-5, with 7 positions matching TRBD2. V trimming: 5 bases; J trimming: 5 bases; junction bases outside the gene matches: 11. The CDR3 consists of 14 residues. CDR1 is DFQATT and CDR2 is SNEGSKA in the germline V gene (reference sequence). CDR3 in DNA: TGCAGTGCTGCCCGGGGCGGCGGGGGTGAGACCCAGTACTTC. Translating it yields CSAARGGGGETQYF.

This clonotype has a count of ten or more. This rearrangement joins TRBV7-9 to TRBJ2-1, with D possibly being TRBD2 (5 bases). The V gene lost 5 bases and the J gene lost 9 bases, with 8 bases spanning the gap. This CDR3 has 11 residues. Germline values: CDR1 SEHNR, CDR2 FQNEAQ (reference sequence). The CDR3 sequence: CASSISVEQFF. The CDR3 region has the DNA TGTGCCAGCAGCATTAGCGTTGAGCAGTTCTTC.

The rearrangement links TRBV20-1 to TRBJ2-5; no clear D gene. Germline V CDR1 and CDR2: DFQATT, SNEGSKA (reference sequence). Trimming removed 2 bases from V and 5 bases from J, with 3 bases in between. There are 10 residues in the CDR3. The CDR3 region is CSARMETQYF. The CDR3 DNA reads as TGCAGTGCTAGAATGGAGACCCAGTACTTC.

The J gene is TRBJ2-3, the V gene TRBV30, with D possibly being TRBD2 (5 bases). This CDR3 spans 13 amino acids. Germline values: CDR1 GTSNPN, CDR2 SVGIG (reference sequence). V lost 7 bases and J 4 bases, leaving 15 bases between the germline ends. DNA of the CDR3: TGTGCCTCCTTTTTCGGGAAAGCAGATACGCAGTATTTT. Residues: CASFFGKADTQYF.

This clonotype was observed a few times. The chain is built from TRBV11-3 and TRBJ2-7; D is possibly TRBD2 (6 bases). V was trimmed by 7 bases and J by 4 bases, leaving 17 bases between them. Germline V gene lookup returns CDR1 SGHNT and CDR2 YENEEA. The CDR3 is 14 amino acids. CDR3 in amino acids: CASTTGGKQYEQYF. Written as DNA, the CDR3 is TGTGCCAGCACCACAGGAGGGAAGCAATACGAGCAGTACTTC.

This clonotype was seen ten or more times. The V and J genes are TRBV24-1 and TRBJ2-1, with 7 bases that match TRBD2. The CDR3 loop spans 15 amino acids. Germline CDR1 KGHDR, CDR2 SFDVKD. The trim removed 4 bases at V and 8 bases at J, leaving 10 bases unmatched. The CDR3 protein is CATSDPVGGSYEQFF. The CDR3, as DNA: TGTGCCACCAGTGACCCCGTTGGCGGGAGTTATGAGCAGTTCTTC.

The sample holds many counts of this clonotype. The V gene is TRBV20-1, the J gene TRBJ1-3; 7 positions agree with TRBD1. The CDR3 extends over 15 amino acids. The V gene's germline CDR1 is DFQATT and CDR2 SNEGSKA (reference sequence). V dropped 4 bases and J dropped 4; count of bases not matched to a gene: 10. The CDR3 nucleotides read TGCAGTGCTACCAACCCCCGGGACAGAGGAAACACCATATATTTT. This gives the protein CSATNPRDRGNTIYF.

At least ten counts were recorded for this clonotype. The J gene is TRBJ2-4, the V gene TRBV7-2, with D perhaps matching TRBD2 (7 bases). V lost 2 bases to trimming and J lost 5 bases, with 16 bases between them. The germline CDR1 and CDR2 sequences are SGHTA and FQGNSA. This CDR3 is 16 amino acids long. The CDR3 nucleotides are TGTGCCAGCAGCTTATTTACGGGGGGCGCGGAAAACATTCAGTACTTC. Protein product: CASSLFTGGAENIQYF.

This clonotype was recorded a few times. This chain links TRBV6-5 with TRBJ1-2; TRBD1 matches 10 bases. V trimming: 1 base; J trimming: 2 bases; junction bases outside the gene matches: 1. The germline V gene encodes CDR1 MNHEY and CDR2 SVGAGI. This CDR3 has 15 residues. Written as DNA, the CDR3 is TGTGCCAGCAGTTACTTGGGACAGGGGAACTATGGCTACACCTTC. Translated: CASSYLGQGNYGYTF.

This clonotype has a count of ten or more. The chain joins TRBV6-1 to TRBJ2-5; the match to TRBD2 covers 7 bases. CDR1 and CDR2 from the germline V gene are MNHNS and SASEGT. Trimming at V came to 5 bases and at J to 3 bases, leaving 15 bases not matched to a gene. The CDR3 totals 17 residues. In DNA form, the CDR3 reads TGTGCCAGCAGTCAATATCCCGTGGGAGGGATGGAAGAGACCCAGTACTTC. The encoded protein is CASSQYPVGGMEETQYF.

The chain combines TRBV7-2 with TRBJ2-5; unclear D gene. V dropped 5 bases and J dropped 3 bases, with 19 bases sitting between them. From germline, CDR1 is SGHTA and CDR2 FQGNSA. The CDR3 covers 16 residues. CDR3 protein: CASSLTLVDTKETQYF. The CDR3 coding sequence is TGTGCCAGCAGCCTTACTTTAGTCGACACTAAAGAGACCCAGTACTTC.

This clonotype appeared many times. One end of the junction does not line up with germline, which may come from a read error. The chain uses TRBV5-5 and TRBJ1-1, with TRBD1 matching over 9 bases. CDR1 is SGHKS, CDR2 YYEKEE, per germline (reference sequence). CDR3 length: 15 amino acids. CDR3: CASSAFDRGNTEAFF. DNA of the CDR3: TGTGCCAGCAGCGCCTTCGACAGGGGGAACACCGAAGCTTTCTTT. The variable domain in full, with the rest retrieved from reference TRBV5-5 and TRBJ1-1, is DAGVTQSPTHLIKTRGQQVTLRCSPISGHKSVSWYQQVLGQGPQFIFQYYEKEERGRGNFPDRFSARQFPNYSSELNVNALLLGDSALYLCASSAFDRGNTEAFFGQGTRLTVV.

Only a few counts were recorded for this clonotype. Written as DNA, the CDR3 is TGTGCCAGGGCGACAGTAACGAACTATGGCTACACCTTC. Residues: CARATVTNYGYTF. The genes are TRBV27 and TRBJ1-2, with D perhaps matching TRBD1 (5 bases). The CDR3 spans 13 residues. Trimming took 9 bases from V and 2 from J, leaving 13 bases between them. Germline CDR1 is MNHEY and CDR2 is SMNVEV (reference sequence).

This clonotype was observed many times. The rearrangement links TRBV6-5 to TRBJ1-1; D possibly corresponds to TRBD1 (5 bases). Trimming pared 4 bases from V and 6 bases from J, leaving 18 bases between. The germline V gene encodes CDR1 MNHEY and CDR2 SVGAGI. This CDR3 spans 15 amino acids. The CDR3 loop reads CASSSPRIGGSEAFF. CDR3 nucleotide sequence: TGTGCCAGCAGTTCCCCGAGGATCGGGGGGTCTGAAGCTTTCTTT.

In its sample, this clonotype was seen a few times. The chain uses TRBV7-2 and TRBJ2-2, with 12 bases lining up with TRBD2. V lost 4 bases, J lost 5 bases, and 5 bases stayed unmatched. The length of the CDR3 is 16 residues. From germline, CDR1 is SGHTA and CDR2 FQGNSA. The CDR3 sequence is CASSSLAGGRTGELFF. CDR3 bases: TGTGCCAGCAGCTCCCTAGCGGGAGGGAGGACCGGGGAGCTGTTTTTT.

This clonotype was counted many times. The CDR3 here is CSAGGLGYENGYTF. CDR3 in DNA: TGCAGTGCTGGGGGACTGGGGTATGAGAATGGCTACACCTTC. The chain joins TRBV20-1 to TRBJ1-2; maybe TRBD1 (5 bases). The V gene lost 5 bases and the J gene lost 6 bases, with 19 bases spanning the gap. CDR1 and CDR2 (germline): DFQATT, SNEGSKA (reference sequence). The CDR3 runs 14 residues.

The table lists this clonotype with many counts. The chain employs TRBV5-1 and TRBJ2-3; 8 bases agree with TRBD2. J was trimmed by 6 bases and V by 0 bases; bases with no gene match: 12. The CDR3 covers 17 residues. CDR1 and CDR2 from the germline V gene are SGHRS and YFSETQ. CDR3 nucleotides: TGCGCCAGCAGCTTGGCCGGACTAGCCCCGAGGGGTGATACGCAGTATTTT. Protein product: CASSLAGLAPRGDTQYF.

This chain links TRBV5-1 with TRBJ2-2, with D unclear. V was clipped by 3 bases and J by 4 bases, with 7 bases between them. This CDR3 comprises 13 residues. Germline values: CDR1 SGHRS, CDR2 YFSETQ. CDR3 loop: CASSSAFTGELFF. In DNA, the CDR3 is TGCGCCAGCAGCTCGGCCTTCACCGGGGAGCTGTTTTTT.

CDR3 nucleotide sequence: TGTGCCAGCAGTTTGGAGGAACACACAGATACGCAGTATTTT. The encoded protein is CASSLEEHTDTQYF. The rearrangement joins TRBV27 to TRBJ2-3; tentatively, D is TRBD2 (5 bases). The germline V gene has CDR1 MNHEY and CDR2 SMNVEV (reference sequence). V lost 3 bases to trimming and J lost 2 bases, with 9 bases between them. The CDR3 is 14 residues long.

At least ten counts were recorded for this clonotype. The rearrangement links TRBV11-3 to TRBJ2-2; TRBD1 agrees at 8 bases. The CDR3 loop spans 17 amino acids. V shed 3 bases, J shed 2 bases, and the junction held 8 bases outside the gene matches. The germline gives CDR1 SGHNT, CDR2 YENEEA. CDR3 sequence (DNA): TGTGCCAGCAGCTTTGTCCGGACAGGGATAAACACCGGGGAGCTGTTTTTT. This sequence encodes CASSFVRTGINTGELFF.

The rearrangement joins TRBV18 to TRBJ2-7; 8 bases are shared with TRBD2. Trimming removed 3 bases from V and 2 bases from J; junction bases left unmatched: 6. This CDR3 has 15 residues. Germline values: CDR1 KGHSH, CDR2 LQKENI. CDR3 region: CASSPKLAATYEQYF. CDR3 DNA: TGTGCCAGCTCACCGAAACTAGCGGCCACCTACGAGCAGTACTTC.

This clonotype has a count of ten or more. This chain connects TRBV29-1 to TRBJ2-7; tentatively, D is TRBD2 (6 bases). Germline CDR1 SQVTM, CDR2 ANQGSEA. V was trimmed by 4 bases and J by 0 bases, leaving 10 bases between them. The CDR3 has 13 residues. The CDR3 here is CSVARTTSYEQYF. The CDR3 DNA is TGCAGCGTTGCCAGGACTACCTCCTACGAGCAGTACTTC.

This clonotype has ten or more counts. The chain combines TRBV20-1 with TRBJ1-1; 9 nucleotides agree with TRBD1. Germline assignment: CDR1 DFQATT and CDR2 SNEGSKA (reference sequence). The trim removed 5 bases at V and 8 bases at J, leaving 9 bases unmatched. The CDR3 contains 13 residues. Here the CDR3 reads CSAYYGQGREAFF. The CDR3 DNA is TGCAGTGCTTATTATGGACAGGGGAGGGAAGCTTTCTTT.

This clonotype has at least ten counts. The gene calls are TRBV29-1 and TRBJ2-4, with 9 nucleotides matching TRBD1. In germline, CDR1 is SQVTM, CDR2 ANQGSEA. The CDR3 spans 16 residues. V lost 4 bases to trimming and J lost 1 base; unmatched junction nucleotides: 8. Here the CDR3 DNA reads TGCAGCGTTGGACAGGGGGGGACCAGGGCCAAAAACATTCAGTACTTC. Amino acids: CSVGQGGTRAKNIQYF.

In this sample, this clonotype turned up many times. The CDR3 loop reads CASSPGSTDTQYF. CDR3 sequence (DNA): TGTGCCAGCTCACCCGGCAGCACAGATACGCAGTATTTT. This chain joins TRBV18 and TRBJ2-3; D unresolved. This CDR3 spans 13 amino acids. V was trimmed by 3 bases and J by 0 bases, leaving 4 bases between them. Germline V CDR1 and CDR2: KGHSH, LQKENI.

V gene TRBV10-3 combines with J gene TRBJ1-3; D is unresolved. The germline gives CDR1 ENHRY, CDR2 SYGVKD. CDR3 length: 14 amino acids. V was shortened by 0 bases and J by 0 bases, with 3 bases between the two germline ends. The CDR3, as DNA: TGTGCCATCAGTGAGTCTGGCTCTGGAAACACCATATATTTT. This codes for CAISESGSGNTIYF.

This clonotype was recorded at least ten times. This chain uses TRBV5-6 with TRBJ2-2; possible D gene TRBD2, 6 bases. Germline V gene sequence: CDR1 SGHDT, CDR2 YYEEEE. Trimming took off 3 bases at V and 6 bases at J, with 21 bases between the two ends. The CDR3 totals 17 residues. The CDR3 DNA sequence: TGTGCCAGCAGCTCGCCCGGGCTGACTAGTTACCCCGGGGAGCTGTTTTTT. Translating gives CASSSPGLTSYPGELFF.

This clonotype came up once. A clone one base away is much larger, so this may be a read error. The chain has TRBV20-1 and TRBJ1-5, with 7 bases lining up with TRBD1. CDR1 DFQATT and CDR2 SNEGSKA come from the germline V gene (reference sequence). This CDR3 has 12 residues. Losses at the gene ends were 5 bases for V and 4 bases for J; bases not matched to a gene: 2. The CDR3 region has the DNA TGCAGTGCTGGGGACAGAAATCAGCCCCAGCATTTT. It specifies CSAGDRNQPQHF.

This clonotype was seen only a few times. V is TRBV7-3 and J is TRBJ2-3, with a possible D match to TRBD1 (6 bases). The CDR3 is 16 residues long. Germline V gene sequence: CDR1 SGHTA, CDR2 FQGTGA. The V gene lost 5 bases and the J gene lost 1 base, with 16 bases spanning the gap. The CDR3 sequence: CASSRETGTGTDTQYF. The DNA of the CDR3 is TGTGCCAGCAGCCGGGAAACAGGGACCGGCACAGATACGCAGTATTTT. Based on the CDR3 plus reference TRBV7-3 and TRBJ2-3, the full variable domain is GAGVSQTPSNKVTEKGKYVELRCDPISGHTALYWYRQSLGQGPEFLIYFQGTGAADDSGLPNDRFFAVRPEGSVSTLKIQRTERGDSAVYLCASSRETGTGTDTQYFGPGTRLTVL.